These T cell receptor beta chains were read from a single sample in a study of T cell responses to AZD1222 COVID-19 vaccine. Data came from immunoSEQ multiplex PCR; TCRdb stores just in-frame clones and leaves some out. The repertoire holds 45,000 to 55,000 clones, with roughly four fifths as singletons. The sample here was peripheral blood, taken on day 0 of AZD1222 vaccination. The source of these receptors is an adult in good health. Each CDR3 is given with its conserved first and last residue. Fields, in order: V gene, clone size, D gene, J gene, CDR3 protein, CDR3 DNA. A D gene is named only where the DNA matches it firmly. Not every row has a clone size; where given, it reads once, few, many or a size class.

TRBV14	few	TRBD2	TRBJ2-7	CASKLAGAYEQYF	TGTGCCAGCAAGCTAGCGGGAGCCTACGAGCAGTACTTC
TRBV5-1	-	-	TRBJ1-1	CASSLRSTGGNTEAFF	TGCGCCAGCAGCCTCAGATCAACTGGAGGGAACACTGAAGCTTTCTTT
TRBV28	medium-sized	-	TRBJ1-5	CASRPPQGNRNQPQHF	TGTGCCAGCAGACCCCCACAGGGTAATCGCAATCAGCCCCAGCATTTT
TRBV5-1	-	TRBD1	TRBJ2-7	CASSLSGQGFSSYEQYF	TGCGCCAGCAGCTTATCGGGACAGGGGTTTTCCTCCTACGAGCAGTACTTC
TRBV24-1	-	TRBD1	TRBJ2-3	CATSRAGGADTQYF	TGTGCCACCAGTCGGGCAGGGGGAGCAGATACGCAGTATTTT
TRBV15	-	-	TRBJ1-5	CATSREHQQVQPQHF	TGTGCCACCAGCAGAGAGCACCAGCAGGTTCAGCCCCAGCATTTT
TRBV7-2	-	-	TRBJ1-6	CASSLEQVGYNSPLHF	TGTGCCAGCAGCTTGGAACAGGTCGGCTATAATTCACCCCTCCACTTT
TRBV9	-	TRBD1	TRBJ1-1	CASSPQPTGRSTEAFF	TGTGCCAGCAGCCCTCAGCCGACAGGGAGGAGCACTGAAGCTTTCTTT
TRBV19	once	TRBD1	TRBJ2-6	CASSIPGQGGANVLTF	TGTGCCAGTAGTATCCCCGGACAGGGTGGGGCCAACGTCCTGACTTTC
TRBV28	-	-	TRBJ1-2	CASSLLLEGYTF	TGTGCCAGCAGTTTATTGTTGGAGGGCTACACCTTC
TRBV10-3	once	-	TRBJ2-7	CAISPVSYEQYF	TGTGCCATCAGTCCGGTATCCTACGAGCAGTACTTC
TRBV5-6	-	-	TRBJ2-7	CASSPAGIDDEQYF	TGTGCCAGCAGCCCGGCAGGGATCGACGACGAGCAGTACTTC
TRBV18	-	-	TRBJ2-3	CASSPRTDTQYF	TGTGCCAGCTCACCACGCACAGATACGCAGTATTTT
TRBV28	-	-	TRBJ1-5	CASSLWGGDGSNQPQHF	TGTGCCAGCAGTTTATGGGGGGGGGACGGCAGCAATCAGCCCCAGCATTTT
TRBV2	few	TRBD1	TRBJ1-5	CASSQDRANQPQHF	TGTGCCAGCAGTCAGGACAGGGCCAATCAGCCCCAGCATTTT
TRBV4-3	-	-	TRBJ1-2	CASSQSKGGYGYTF	TGCGCCAGCAGCCAAAGTAAGGGGGGCTATGGCTACACCTTC
TRBV25-1	-	-	TRBJ1-1	CASWVGFWGTEASF	TGTGCCAGTTGGGTGGGGTTTTGGGGCACTGAAGCTTCCTTT
TRBV10-1	-	-	TRBJ1-5	CASSPQGIGQPQHF	TGCGCCAGCAGCCCACAGGGAATCGGTCAGCCCCAGCATTTT
TRBV7-9	few	-	TRBJ1-3	CASSLVSRGNTIYF	TGTGCCAGCAGCTTAGTGAGCAGGGGAAACACCATATATTTT
TRBV18	-	TRBD2	TRBJ2-1	CASSPREVFGEGEQFF	TGTGCCAGCTCACCACGCGAAGTCTTCGGGGAGGGTGAGCAGTTCTTC
TRBV2	medium-sized	-	TRBJ1-5	CASSEEGVGQPQHF	TGTGCCAGCAGTGAAGAAGGGGTTGGTCAGCCCCAGCATTTT
TRBV6-5	few	-	TRBJ2-2	CASSYSGEIGELFF	TGTGCCAGCAGTTACTCCGGCGAGATCGGGGAGCTGTTTTTT
TRBV10-3	-	TRBD1	TRBJ2-7	CAISQGAGVPYEQYF	TGTGCCATCAGCCAGGGGGCCGGGGTTCCCTACGAGCAGTACTTC
TRBV6-5	-	TRBD1	TRBJ1-2	CASRRQGNNYGYTF	TGTGCCAGCAGGCGACAGGGAAATAACTATGGCTACACCTTC
TRBV5-4	-	-	TRBJ2-7	CASSLGQPLSYEQYF	TGTGCCAGCAGCTTGGGCCAGCCCCTTTCCTACGAGCAGTACTTC
TRBV19	-	TRBD1	TRBJ1-6	CASSMRDLDRAYNSPLHF	TGTGCCAGTAGTATGCGGGATTTGGACAGGGCCTATAATTCACCCCTCCACTTT
TRBV5-4	-	TRBD1	TRBJ1-5	CASSTQGARGQPQHF	TGTGCCAGCAGCACTCAGGGGGCGCGGGGTCAGCCCCAGCATTTT
TRBV15	-	-	TRBJ1-5	CATIPGQPSNQPQHF	TGTGCCACCATCCCGGGACAACCATCCAATCAGCCCCAGCATTTT
TRBV2	-	-	TRBJ2-2	CASSPPGTNTGELFF	TGTGCCAGCAGCCCGCCCGGGACTAACACCGGGGAGCTGTTTTTT
TRBV12-3/TRBV12-4	-	-	TRBJ1-5	CASSLSQNQPQHF	TGTGCCAGCAGTTTATCCCAGAATCAGCCCCAGCATTTT
TRBV5-1	once	-	TRBJ1-4	CASSSAGREKLFF	TGCGCCAGCAGCTCCGCCGGTCGGGAAAAACTGTTTTTT
TRBV30	-	-	TRBJ1-2	CAWSVRGARSYGYTF	TGTGCCTGGAGTGTACGGGGGGCAAGGAGCTATGGCTACACCTTC
TRBV27	few	TRBD1	TRBJ1-2	CASTTPGQGNYGYTF	TGTGCCAGCACCACTCCGGGACAGGGAAACTATGGCTACACCTTC
TRBV7-2	-	-	TRBJ1-1	CASSRQVYNTEAFF	TGTGCCAGCAGCAGACAGGTATACAACACTGAAGCTTTCTTT
TRBV19	-	TRBD1	TRBJ1-5	CASSSLPGQGGQPQHF	TGTGCCAGTAGTTCGCTTCCGGGACAGGGAGGACAGCCCCAGCATTTT
TRBV5-6	-	-	TRBJ2-3	CASSLGLDTDTQYF	TGTGCCAGCAGCTTGGGACTAGACACAGATACGCAGTATTTT
TRBV4-1	-	TRBD2	TRBJ2-1	CASGRLADYNEQFF	TGCGCCAGCGGTCGACTAGCGGACTACAATGAGCAGTTCTTC
TRBV4-2	-	-	TRBJ2-7	CASSQDLGSAEQYF	TGTGCCAGCAGCCAAGATCTAGGGAGCGCCGAGCAGTACTTC
TRBV6-1	-	-	TRBJ1-5	CASSEVRGWQPQHF	TGTGCCAGCAGTGAAGTTAGGGGTTGGCAGCCCCAGCATTTT
TRBV28	-	-	TRBJ2-2	CASRLGGPGELFF	TGTGCCAGCAGGCTGGGCGGGCCCGGGGAGCTGTTTTTT
TRBV6-2/TRBV6-3	-	-	TRBJ1-2	CASSRSEGNYGYTF	TGTGCCAGCAGTCGGAGTGAAGGGAACTATGGCTACACCTTC
TRBV7-2	-	-	TRBJ1-1	CASSFSLWGIGGGKVHAFF	TGTGCCAGCAGCTTTAGCTTGTGGGGGATCGGGGGCGGGAAAGTTCACGCTTTCTTT
TRBV18	-	-	TRBJ1-2	CASSPELLGVYGYTF	TGTGCCAGCTCACCAGAACTCCTAGGGGTCTATGGCTACACCTTC
TRBV2	-	-	TRBJ2-7	CASRGSVRSSYEQYF	TGTGCCAGCAGGGGGTCAGTTCGTAGCTCCTACGAGCAGTACTTC